Presented here are 30 T cell receptor beta chains from one specimen sequenced in a study of blood T cell repertoires in COVID-19. The assay was immunoSEQ multiplex PCR, and TCRdb's table has in-frame clones only and misses some. Of roughly 200,000 clones in the sample, 70% to 90% were seen once. Sequencing input: peripheral blood. Every receptor here comes from a man between 60 and 75 years old with active or convalescent COVID-19.

This chain's CDR3 is CASSLGGGTGSYNEQFF. DNA for the CDR3: TGTGCCAGCAGCTTAGGGGGAGGGACAGGATCCTACAATGAGCAGTTCTTC. The V and J genes are TRBV7-8 and TRBJ2-1, with D perhaps TRBD1 (8 bases). Germline CDR1 SGHVS, CDR2 FQNEAQ. The CDR3 is 17 residues long. Between the trimmed V and J ends, which lost 1 base and 1 base, there was a span of 14 bases.

The rearrangement links TRBV30 to TRBJ1-3; D ambiguous. The CDR3 sequence is 12 residues long. Germline V gives CDR1 GTSNPN, CDR2 SVGIG (reference sequence). V was trimmed by 2 bases and J by 4 bases, leaving 6 bases between them. DNA of the CDR3: TGTGCCTGGAGTCTAACGGGAAACACCATATATTTT. Protein: CAWSLTGNTIYF.

The chain employs TRBV24-1 and TRBJ1-6; D not resolved. CDR1 KGHDR and CDR2 SFDVKD come from the germline V gene. The CDR3 covers 12 residues. Deletions cut 4 bases from V and 9 bases from J, with 6 bases between. The CDR3 here is CATSDWLSPLHF. CDR3 DNA: TGTGCCACCAGTGACTGGCTTTCACCCCTCCACTTT.

V gene TRBV19 combines with J gene TRBJ2-3; D may be TRBD2 (5 bases). V gave up 7 bases and J gave up 4 bases, with 18 bases separating them. CDR1 is LNHDA and CDR2 is SQIVND in the germline V gene (reference sequence). The CDR3 is 15 amino acids. CDR3 loop: CASTRGSGLPDTQYF. Written as DNA, the CDR3 is TGTGCCAGTACCCGGGGAAGTGGGCTACCAGATACGCAGTATTTT.

This clone was seen a few times. The V call is TRBV6-6, the J call TRBJ2-6; maybe TRBD1 (6 bases). The CDR3 consists of 13 residues. Germline loops: CDR1 MNHNY, CDR2 SVGAGI (reference sequence). V lost 9 bases to trimming and J lost 4 bases, with 10 bases between them. In DNA, the CDR3 is TGTGCCAGTCAGGGGATGGGGGCCAACGTCCTGACTTTC. Protein: CASQGMGANVLTF.

With respect to this clone: Distinct nucleotide sequences in the sample also encode this CDR3. J is TRBJ1-5 and V is TRBV29-1; D is ambiguous. Germline CDR1 and CDR2: SQVTM and ANQGSEA. This CDR3 contains 13 residues. Trimming pared 4 bases from V and 0 bases from J, leaving 7 bases between. DNA for the CDR3: TGCAGCGTTGGCGAGAATAGCAATCAGCCCCAGCATTTT. Translation: CSVGENSNQPQHF.

This chain uses TRBV7-9 with TRBJ1-2, with TRBD1 matching 7 bases. Germline assignment: CDR1 SEHNR and CDR2 FQNEAQ (reference sequence). V was clipped by 5 bases and J by 8 bases; unmatched bases: 11. This CDR3 is 14 amino acids long. CDR3 amino acids: CASSPHRGIRGYTF. CDR3 bases: TGTGCCAGCAGCCCCCACAGGGGAATAAGGGGCTACACCTTC.

V gene TRBV6-1 combines with J gene TRBJ2-5; 11 nucleotides agree with TRBD2. Germline V gene sequence: CDR1 MNHNS, CDR2 SASEGT. CDR3 length: 19 residues. V was pared by 3 bases and J by 2 bases, with 14 bases of the junction left unmatched. The CDR3 is CASSEEPGQRLAGQETQYF. The CDR3 bases are TGTGCCAGCAGTGAGGAACCGGGACAGCGACTAGCGGGGCAAGAGACCCAGTACTTC.

The chain links TRBV13 to TRBJ2-7; possibly TRBD2 for D (7 bases). Germline V gene lookup returns CDR1 PRHDT and CDR2 FYEKMQ (reference sequence). Between the trimmed V and J ends, which lost 5 bases and 12 bases, there was a span of 20 bases. CDR3 length equals 13 residues. The CDR3 is CASSPERGAPLYF. CDR3 DNA sequence: TGTGCCAGCAGCCCCGAACGGGGGGCCCCGTTGTACTTC. Complete variable domain (other parts from reference TRBV13 and TRBJ2-7): AAGVIQSPRHLIKEKRETATLKCYPIPRHDTVYWYQQGPGQDPQFLISFYEKMQSDKGSIPDRFSAQQFSDYHSELNMSSLELGDSALYFCASSPERGAPLYFGPGTRLTVT.

V gene TRBV5-1 combines with J gene TRBJ2-5; no reliable D call. This CDR3 has 14 residues. V was clipped by 0 bases and J by 5 bases, with 11 bases between them. Germline values: CDR1 SGHRS, CDR2 YFSETQ. CDR3 sequence: CASSLASSRETQYF. CDR3 DNA sequence: TGCGCCAGCAGCTTGGCGTCTAGTCGCGAGACCCAGTACTTC. Full variable domain (missing parts from reference TRBV5-1 and TRBJ2-5): KAGVTQTPRYLIKTRGQQVTLSCSPISGHRSVSWYQQTPGQGLQFLFEYFSETQRNKGNFPGRFSGRQFSNSRSEMNVSTLELGDSALYLCASSLASSRETQYFGPGTRLLVL.

This clone was counted a single time. The chain joins TRBV6-1 to TRBJ1-2, with a weak D call TRBD1 (6 bases). From germline, CDR1 is MNHNS and CDR2 SASEGT. Trimming cost V 2 bases and J 6 bases, with 10 bases left between them. This CDR3 region has 13 residues. This CDR3 is CASSERGNHGYTF. In nucleotides, the CDR3 is TGTGCCAGCAGTGAAAGGGGGAATCATGGCTACACCTTC.

The chain has TRBV3-1 (or the pseudogene TRBV3-2) and TRBJ2-7; D is possibly TRBD1 (5 bases). V lost 5 bases, J lost 2 bases, and 10 bases lay in between. CDR1 LGHDT and CDR2 YNNKEL come from the germline V gene (reference sequence). This CDR3 contains 13 residues. As DNA, the CDR3 is TGTGCCAGCAGCACGACAGTAGCCTACGAGCAGTACTTC. This translates into CASSTTVAYEQYF.

The CDR3 loop is CASWARGLYNEQFF. The CDR3 DNA reads as TGTGCCAGCTGGGCTAGGGGGTTGTACAATGAGCAGTTCTTC. V usage is TRBV2 and J usage is TRBJ2-1; tentatively, D is TRBD1 (6 bases). In germline, CDR1 is SNHLY, CDR2 FYNNEI. This CDR3 comprises 14 residues. Trimming shortened V by 8 bases and J by 4 bases, and 15 bases separated the two germline ends.

This clone was detected once. This chain joins TRBV7-9 and TRBJ1-2, with D maybe TRBD1 (6 bases). The V gene lost 5 bases and the J gene lost 8 bases, with 18 bases spanning the gap. CDR3 size: 14 residues. Germline-derived CDR1 and CDR2 are SEHNR and FQNEAQ (reference sequence). The CDR3 sequence: CASSPWGEGDGYTF. The DNA for the CDR3 is TGTGCCAGCAGCCCCTGGGGAGAGGGGGACGGCTACACCTTC.

This rearrangement joins TRBV10-3 to TRBJ1-3; 9 nucleotides agree with TRBD1. CDR3 length: 13 amino acids. Germline CDR1 ENHRY, CDR2 SYGVKD. V gave up 6 bases and J gave up 6 bases; unmatched junction bases: 3. CDR3 nucleotides: TGTGCCATCAGAACAGGGGGCGAAAACACCATATATTTT. Translating gives CAIRTGGENTIYF.

The chain carries TRBV2 and TRBJ2-5; possibly TRBD1 for D (6 bases). The V and J ends lost 6 bases and 1 base respectively, with 18 bases between them. Germline V lookup: CDR1 SNHLY, CDR2 FYNNEI. This CDR3 has 16 amino acids. The CDR3 bases are TGTGCCAGCAGATGGGGGCCAGAAGGGTTCCAAGAGACCCAGTACTTC. Amino acids: CASRWGPEGFQETQYF.

Turning to this clone: Within the sample, other DNA sequences also encode this same CDR3. The chain recombines TRBV9 with TRBJ2-1; TRBD1 matches at 11 bases. The length of the CDR3 is 15 residues. J gave up 7 bases and V 0 bases, and 3 bases lay outside the gene matches. Per germline, CDR1 SGDLS and CDR2 YYNGEE. In DNA, the CDR3 is TGTGCCAGCAGCGTAGTGGGGACAGGGGGGAATGAGCAGTTCTTC. Translation gives CASSVVGTGGNEQFF.

V gene TRBV6-5 combines with J gene TRBJ2-1, with 9 bases lining up with TRBD1. Germline V gene lookup returns CDR1 MNHEY and CDR2 SVGAGI. The CDR3 consists of 16 residues. V lost 4 bases to trimming and J lost 3 bases; unmatched junction nucleotides: 7. The chain's CDR3 is CASSWDRERYYNEQFF. In DNA, the CDR3 is TGTGCCAGCAGTTGGGACAGGGAGCGATACTACAATGAGCAGTTCTTC.

In this sample, this clone turned up once. The chain has TRBV2 and TRBJ2-7; 9 positions match TRBD1. This CDR3 has 16 amino acids. CDR1 and CDR2 from the germline V gene are SNHLY and FYNNEI. The trim removed 4 bases at V and 2 bases at J, leaving 9 bases unmatched. The CDR3 loop reads CASSVGGQGSAYEQYF. The CDR3 DNA sequence: TGTGCCAGCAGTGTTGGGGGACAGGGTTCGGCCTACGAGCAGTACTTC. Based on the CDR3 plus reference TRBV2 and TRBJ2-7, the full variable domain is EPEVTQTPSHQVTQMGQEVILRCVPISNHLYFYWYRQILGQKVEFLVSFYNNEISEKSEIFDDQFSVERPDGSNFTLKIRSTKLEDSAMYFCASSVGGQGSAYEQYFGPGTRLTVT.

The chain employs TRBV13 and TRBJ2-7, with 8 positions matching TRBD2. Germline-derived CDR1 and CDR2 are PRHDT and FYEKMQ (reference sequence). After removal of 5 bases from V and 2 bases from J, the junction contained 8 bases not matched to a gene. The CDR3 has 15 amino acids. As DNA, the CDR3 is TGTGCCAGCAGCCCCCTTAGCGGGACCCCCTACGAGCAGTACTTC. Protein: CASSPLSGTPYEQYF.

The chain links TRBV9 to TRBJ1-1; 7 bases fit TRBD1. Germline CDR1 is SGDLS and CDR2 is YYNGEE. The CDR3 is 16 residues long. Trimming at V came to 0 bases and at J to 0 bases, leaving 5 bases not matched to a gene. CDR3 in amino acids: CASSVDPGGVNTEAFF. CDR3 DNA sequence: TGTGCCAGCAGCGTAGACCCAGGGGGTGTGAACACTGAAGCTTTCTTT.

This chain connects TRBV3-1 (or the pseudogene TRBV3-2) to TRBJ1-4; 7 bases map to TRBD1. Trimming took 4 bases from V and 11 from J; bases not matched to a gene: 7. CDR1 is LGHDT, CDR2 YNNKEL, per germline (reference sequence). The CDR3 is 13 amino acids. The CDR3 bases are TGTGCCAGCAGCCGGGACAGTCCTAGGAAACTGTTTTTT. Residues: CASSRDSPRKLFF.

CDR3 sequence: CASSQGQGAAGYTF. CDR3 coding DNA: TGTGCCAGCAGCCAAGGACAGGGGGCAGCTGGCTACACCTTC. The J gene is TRBJ1-2, the V gene TRBV3-1 (or the pseudogene TRBV3-2), with 10 bases matching TRBD1. V shed 1 base and J 7 bases; nucleotides not matched to a gene: 3. Germline V gene data show CDR1 as LGHDT and CDR2 as YNNKEL (reference sequence). CDR3 length: 14 amino acids.

Concerning this clone: The sample carries other DNA sequences with the same CDR3. This chain connects TRBV9 to TRBJ1-1, with D possibly matching TRBD1 (6 bases). This CDR3 spans 14 amino acids. Germline CDR1 and CDR2: SGDLS and YYNGEE. The germline V and J ends were trimmed by 2 bases and 1 base, with 9 bases remaining between them. CDR3 protein: CASSVTGANTEAFF. For the CDR3, the DNA is TGTGCCAGCAGCGTGACAGGAGCGAACACTGAAGCTTTCTTT.

The genes are TRBV7-9 and TRBJ2-1; TRBD2 agrees at 8 bases. Germline lookup yields CDR1 SEHNR and CDR2 FQNEAQ (reference sequence). Trimming removed 5 bases from V and 9 bases from J; junction bases left unmatched: 12. The CDR3 is made up of 15 amino acids. The CDR3 is CASSPLTGGAPEQFF. The CDR3 nucleotides read TGTGCCAGCAGCCCCCTTACGGGGGGGGCCCCTGAGCAGTTCTTC.

V gene TRBV24-1 combines with J gene TRBJ1-2, with D uncertain. Germline V gives CDR1 KGHDR, CDR2 SFDVKD. V lost 2 bases and J lost 6, with 9 bases in between. The length of the CDR3 is 13 residues. CDR3 in amino acids: CATSDSRRDGYTF. For the CDR3, the DNA is TGTGCCACCAGTGATTCGCGGAGGGATGGCTACACCTTC.

Note on this clone: The same CDR3 is also encoded by other DNA sequences in this sample. The chain recombines TRBV19 with TRBJ1-5, with TRBD1 matching 10 bases. The CDR3 contains 14 residues. After removal of 9 bases from V and 2 bases from J, the junction contained 4 bases not matched to a gene. Germline loops: CDR1 LNHDA, CDR2 SQIVND (reference sequence). CDR3 protein: CASSGTGGNQPQHF. The CDR3 DNA reads TGTGCCAGCAGCGGGACAGGGGGCAATCAGCCCCAGCATTTT.

The V gene is TRBV5-1, the J gene TRBJ1-2; D may be TRBD1 (5 bases). V gave up 4 bases and J gave up 8 bases, with 15 bases separating them. The CDR3 contains 13 residues. CDR1 is SGHRS and CDR2 is YFSETQ in the germline V gene. Here the CDR3 reads CASSIREGEGYTF. DNA of the CDR3: TGCGCCAGCAGCATCAGGGAGGGAGAAGGCTACACCTTC.

This clone was picked up one time. The chain uses TRBV6-5 and TRBJ1-4; tentatively, D is TRBD1 (6 bases). V was clipped by 5 bases and J by 6 bases, with 13 bases between them. The length of the CDR3 is 14 residues. Looked up from germline, CDR1 is MNHEY and CDR2 is SVGAGI. This chain's CDR3 is CASSSTGYDEKLFF. The CDR3 DNA is TGTGCCAGCAGTAGCACAGGGTACGATGAAAAACTGTTTTTT.

The gene calls are TRBV6-6 and TRBJ1-5; tentative D call: TRBD1 (6 bases). Germline CDR1 is MNHNY and CDR2 is SVGAGI (reference sequence). V lost 7 bases to trimming and J lost 6 bases, with 13 bases between them. The CDR3 runs 13 residues. For the CDR3, the DNA is TGTGCCAGCACACAGGGTAAGGGTCAGCCCCAGCATTTT. The encoded protein is CASTQGKGQPQHF.